The 29 T cell receptor beta chains below were found in one sample sequenced in a study of blood T cell repertoires in COVID-19. Generated by immunoSEQ multiplex PCR, the TCRdb table keeps only in-frame clones and is missing some. The sample comprises 65,000 to 85,000 clones, over 75% of which are singletons, and roughly a tenth rests with the top ten. Input material: peripheral blood. The receptors were gathered from a woman aged 18-30 years with acute or convalescent COVID-19.

The chain recombines TRBV5-6 with TRBJ1-5; 7 bases agree with TRBD1. With V trimmed by 1 base and J by 2 bases, 0 bases remained unmatched. This CDR3 region has 14 residues. CDR1 SGHDT and CDR2 YYEEEE come from the germline V gene. The CDR3 region is CASSLQGGNQPQHF. CDR3 bases: TGTGCCAGCAGCTTGCAGGGGGGCAATCAGCCCCAGCATTTT. Full variable domain (missing parts from reference TRBV5-6 and TRBJ1-5): DAGVTQSPTHLIKTRGQQVTLRCSPKSGHDTVSWYQQALGQGPQFIFQYYEEEERQRGNFPDRFSGHQFPNYSSELNVNALLLGDSALYLCASSLQGGNQPQHFGDGTRLSIL.

This clone was seen more than once but under ten times. J is TRBJ1-2 and V is TRBV4-1; D gene ambiguous. Germline-derived CDR1 and CDR2 are MGHRA and YSYEKL. V was shortened by 5 bases and J by 5 bases, with 18 bases between the two germline ends. The CDR3 is 15 residues long. The CDR3 DNA reads as TGCGCCAGCAGCTCAGATGCCAGAGGACTATATGGCTACACCTTC. It yields the protein CASSSDARGLYGYTF.

This chain's CDR3 is CASSDPGGPPGTQYF. The CDR3 DNA sequence: TGTGCCAGCAGTGACCCGGGAGGCCCCCCGGGGACGCAGTATTTT. V gene TRBV25-1 combines with J gene TRBJ2-3; 7 bases align to TRBD2. CDR3 length: 15 amino acids. J gave up 9 bases and V 3 bases, and 12 bases lay outside the gene matches. Per the germline V gene, CDR1 is MGHDK and CDR2 is SYGVNS.

This rearrangement joins TRBV5-6 to TRBJ1-1; D is unclear. Trimming pared 0 bases from V and 1 base from J, leaving 7 bases between. Germline lookup yields CDR1 SGHDT and CDR2 YYEEEE. The CDR3 has 14 residues. CDR3 nucleotides: TGTGCCAGCAGCTTGGTATCAGAGAACACTGAAGCTTTCTTT. This encodes CASSLVSENTEAFF. The full variable domain, its missing parts supplied by reference TRBV5-6 and TRBJ1-1, is DAGVTQSPTHLIKTRGQQVTLRCSPKSGHDTVSWYQQALGQGPQFIFQYYEEEERQRGNFPDRFSGHQFPNYSSELNVNALLLGDSALYLCASSLVSENTEAFFGQGTRLTVV.

The chain combines TRBV18 with TRBJ1-3, with 10 bases fitting TRBD1. Germline CDR1 and CDR2: KGHSH and LQKENI. This CDR3 is built from 16 residues. Trimming took 4 bases from V and 2 from J; bases not matched to a gene: 5. The CDR3 region is CASSRTGTGAGNTIYF. The DNA for the CDR3 is TGTGCCAGCTCACGAACCGGGACAGGGGCTGGAAACACCATATATTTT.

The chain has TRBV15 and TRBJ1-1; D is perhaps TRBD1 (5 bases). The CDR3 runs to 14 residues. V shed 1 base and J shed 3 bases, with 9 bases lying between them. In germline, CDR1 is LNHNV, CDR2 YYDKDF (reference sequence). The CDR3 DNA follows: TGTGCCACCAGCAGAGTATCGGGGGACACTGAAGCTTTCTTT. It yields the protein CATSRVSGDTEAFF.

Only one count was recorded for this clone. The chain links TRBV12-3 or TRBV12-4 to TRBJ1-1, with D possibly TRBD1 on 5 matching bases. V lost 9 bases, J lost 10 bases, and 12 bases lay in between. The CDR3 runs to 10 residues. CDR3 in DNA: TGTGCCAGGGGGCTTGCCGCAGCTTTCTTT. This encodes CARGLAAAFF.

The chain recombines TRBV2 with TRBJ2-7; 11 nucleotides align to TRBD2. J lost 6 bases, V lost 8 bases, and 9 bases had no gene match. The CDR3 totals 14 residues. Germline V gene sequence: CDR1 SNHLY, CDR2 FYNNEI. The CDR3 nucleotides are TGTGCCAGCCGGTGGGTAGCGGGAGGGCGCGAGCAGTACTTC. Translation: CASRWVAGGREQYF.

The chain combines TRBV28 with TRBJ2-3; D gene ambiguous. V lost 6 bases and J 3 bases, leaving 13 bases between the germline ends. The germline V gene encodes CDR1 MDHEN and CDR2 SYDVKM. The CDR3 sequence is 14 residues long. The CDR3 DNA sequence: TGTGCCAGCAGGCGGTTATTAGTAACAGATACGCAGTATTTT. It yields the protein CASRRLLVTDTQYF.

The V and J genes are TRBV5-8 and TRBJ1-2, with 8 nucleotides matching TRBD1. Trimming removed 0 bases from V and 7 bases from J; junction bases left unmatched: 17. This CDR3 has 18 amino acids. The germline V gene encodes CDR1 SGHTS and CDR2 YDEGEE. CDR3 region: CASSLAEYRGGTESGYTF. The DNA of the CDR3 is TGTGCCAGCAGCTTGGCCGAGTACAGGGGGGGCACTGAGAGTGGCTACACCTTC.

The V and J genes are TRBV29-1 and TRBJ2-1, with unresolved D. V lost 2 bases, J lost 4 bases, and 3 bases lay in between. The CDR3 loop spans 11 amino acids. Looked up from germline, CDR1 is SQVTM and CDR2 is ANQGSEA. The CDR3, as DNA: TGCAGCGTTGAACAGTACAATGAGCAGTTCTTC. Translation gives CSVEQYNEQFF.

The gene calls are TRBV15 and TRBJ1-4; D may be TRBD1 (6 bases). Between the trimmed V and J ends, which lost 5 bases and 4 bases, there was a span of 11 bases. The CDR3 extends over 14 amino acids. Germline CDR1 is LNHNV and CDR2 is YYDKDF (reference sequence). This CDR3 is CATSLTRGNEKLFF. DNA for the CDR3: TGTGCCACCAGCCTCACCAGGGGTAATGAAAAACTGTTTTTT.

This rearrangement joins TRBV5-1 to TRBJ1-1, with TRBD1 matching over 10 bases. The trim removed 0 bases at V and 1 base at J, leaving 6 bases unmatched. Germline CDR1 is SGHRS and CDR2 is YFSETQ. The CDR3 contains 17 residues. The CDR3 DNA reads TGCGCCAGCAGCTTGGATTGGACAGGGGGTGCGAACACTGAAGCTTTCTTT. This gives the protein CASSLDWTGGANTEAFF.

The CDR3 DNA sequence: TGCAGCGTTGAAGGGAGGATGACAACCGAAGCTTTCTTT. Protein sequence: CSVEGRMTTEAFF. The V and J genes are TRBV29-1 and TRBJ1-1; D uncertain. Germline values: CDR1 SQVTM, CDR2 ANQGSEA. Trimming cost V 1 base and J 8 bases, with 14 bases left between them. The CDR3 spans 13 residues.

The chain couples TRBV6-6 to TRBJ2-1; weak D call: TRBD1 (6 bases). This CDR3 spans 13 amino acids. Germline lookup yields CDR1 MNHNY and CDR2 SVGAGI (reference sequence). V gave up 6 bases and J gave up 3 bases, with 9 bases separating them. The CDR3 DNA reads TGTGCCAGCAGGCAGGACAGCTACAATGAGCAGTTCTTC. Translating gives CASRQDSYNEQFF.

The count of this clone is one. The chain combines TRBV28 with TRBJ2-7; 9 bases match TRBD2. V gave up 3 bases and J gave up 4 bases; unmatched junction bases: 10. This CDR3 is built from 16 residues. Per the germline V gene, CDR1 is MDHEN and CDR2 is SYDVKM. The CDR3 DNA follows: TGTGCCAGCAGTTTTTCCGGCGGGAGGGCCGTGTACGAGCAGTACTTC. This sequence encodes CASSFSGGRAVYEQYF. The variable domain in full, with the rest retrieved from reference TRBV28 and TRBJ2-7, is DVKVTQSSRYLVKRTGEKVFLECVQDMDHENMFWYRQDPGLGLRLIYFSYDVKMKEKGDIPEGYSVSREKKERFSLILESASTNQTSMYLCASSFSGGRAVYEQYFGPGTRLTVT.

J is TRBJ1-5 and V is TRBV28; 10 positions match TRBD1. The length of the CDR3 is 16 residues. V lost 5 bases, J lost 4 bases, and 8 bases stayed unmatched. Germline V gene sequence: CDR1 MDHEN, CDR2 SYDVKM. As DNA, the CDR3 is TGTGCCAGCAGTCCAGCGGGACAGGGGAGAAATCAGCCCCAGCATTTT. Translation: CASSPAGQGRNQPQHF.

This sequence joins TRBV5-5 and TRBJ2-7, with TRBD2 matching 10 bases. Trimming removed 3 bases from V and 0 bases from J; junction bases left unmatched: 0. The CDR3 extends over 14 amino acids. CDR1 is SGHKS and CDR2 is YYEKEE in the germline V gene (reference sequence). The CDR3 reads CASSWTSGSYEQYF. CDR3 bases: TGTGCCAGCAGCTGGACTAGCGGCTCCTACGAGCAGTACTTC.

V gene TRBV12-3 or TRBV12-4 combines with J gene TRBJ1-5; TRBD1 matches at 7 bases. Trimming at V came to 7 bases and at J to 2 bases, leaving 2 bases not matched to a gene. This CDR3 is 13 amino acids long. Here the CDR3 reads CASNDRGNQPQHF. CDR3 nucleotides: TGTGCCAGCAACGACAGGGGCAATCAGCCCCAGCATTTT.

The chain combines TRBV12-3 or TRBV12-4 with TRBJ1-5, with a weak D call TRBD1 (5 bases). With 6 bases removed from V and 5 bases from J, the gap between germline ends came to 8 bases. CDR3 size: 12 residues. The CDR3 sequence is CASSQGYQPQHF. CDR3 DNA: TGTGCCAGCAGCCAGGGCTATCAGCCCCAGCATTTT.

The V call is TRBV19, the J call TRBJ2-6; TRBD1 matches 12 bases. The CDR3 covers 18 residues. The V gene end was trimmed by 4 bases and the J gene end by 4 bases; junction bases not matched to a gene: 8. Germline CDR1 reads LNHDA; CDR2 reads SQIVND (reference sequence). The CDR3 DNA is TGTGCCAGTAGTACACCGGGACAGGGGGCCCCCGGGGCCAACGTCCTGACTTTC. This codes for CASSTPGQGAPGANVLTF.

The chain is built from TRBV11-3 and TRBJ2-1, with D tentatively TRBD2 (6 bases). Trimming took 5 bases from V and 12 from J, leaving 17 bases between them. Germline V gene sequence: CDR1 SGHNT, CDR2 YENEEA. The CDR3 runs 13 residues. CDR3 residues: CASSGRDSPRQFF. The DNA of the CDR3 is TGTGCCAGCAGCGGTCGGGACTCCCCGCGGCAGTTCTTC.

The V gene is TRBV2, the J gene TRBJ1-1; D perhaps matches TRBD1 (6 bases). Germline loops: CDR1 SNHLY, CDR2 FYNNEI. The CDR3 is 13 amino acids. Trimming shortened V by 4 bases and J by 1 base, and 7 bases separated the two germline ends. As DNA, the CDR3 is TGTGCCAGCAGTGGGGGACAGAACACTGAAGCTTTCTTT. This sequence encodes CASSGGQNTEAFF.

The chain has TRBV7-9 and TRBJ2-2; a weak D match, TRBD2 (6 bases). Trimming cost V 6 bases and J 6 bases, with 20 bases left between them. Germline CDR1 SEHNR, CDR2 FQNEAQ (reference sequence). The CDR3 consists of 16 residues. CDR3 loop: CASSQNLARVPGELFF. The CDR3 coding sequence is TGTGCCAGCAGTCAAAACCTAGCGAGGGTTCCCGGGGAGCTGTTTTTT.

The CDR3, as DNA: TGTGCCAGCAGCCCAGAGACAGGAGCCGAGCAGTACTTC. Amino acids: CASSPETGAEQYF. The rearrangement joins TRBV3-1 (or the pseudogene TRBV3-2) to TRBJ2-7; tentatively, D is TRBD1 (6 bases). The germline V and J ends were trimmed by 4 bases and 6 bases, with 13 bases remaining between them. Germline V lookup: CDR1 LGHDT, CDR2 YNNKEL (reference sequence). The length of the CDR3 is 13 residues.

This chain uses TRBV29-1 with TRBJ2-1; TRBD1 matches at 9 bases. There are 14 residues in the CDR3. V gave up 7 bases and J gave up 2 bases; unmatched junction bases: 6. Germline values: CDR1 SQVTM, CDR2 ANQGSEA. The CDR3 DNA is TGCAGCGCCGGGGACAGGGCCACCTACAATGAGCAGTTCTTC. Translated: CSAGDRATYNEQFF.

The V gene is TRBV28, the J gene TRBJ1-5; D remains unclear. The V gene's germline CDR1 is MDHEN and CDR2 SYDVKM. Trimming removed 1 base from V and 5 bases from J, with 12 bases in between. The CDR3 runs to 15 residues. CDR3 loop: CASSLYRGRDQPQHF. The CDR3 DNA reads TGTGCCAGCAGTTTATACCGGGGTCGGGATCAGCCCCAGCATTTT.

The rearrangement joins TRBV18 to TRBJ1-1, with 7 nucleotides matching TRBD1. The V gene end was trimmed by 2 bases and the J gene end by 8 bases; junction bases not matched to a gene: 8. The germline V gene has CDR1 KGHSH and CDR2 LQKENI. This CDR3 is built from 14 residues. The CDR3 sequence: CASSPKGQRGEAFF. Written as DNA, the CDR3 is TGTGCCAGCTCACCAAAGGGACAGCGAGGGGAAGCTTTCTTT.

The V call is TRBV7-2, the J call TRBJ1-1, with TRBD1 matching 9 bases. With V trimmed by 5 bases and J by 5 bases, 3 bases remained unmatched. CDR3 length: 13 residues. Per the germline V gene, CDR1 is SGHTA and CDR2 is FQGNSA. CDR3 DNA: TGTGCCAGCAGCATAGGACAGGGGACTGAAGCTTTCTTT. Protein: CASSIGQGTEAFF.